This T cell receptor beta chain was identified during a study of blood T cell repertoires in COVID-19. A COVID-19 case was met by exposed participants within 2 weeks before study entry. The germline V gene has CDR1 SGHRS and CDR2 YFSETQ. Trimming removed 2 bases from V and 5 bases from J; junction bases left unmatched: 16. The CDR3 totals 18 residues. Using immunoSEQ multiplex PCR, the repertoire was profiled, and TCRdb retains in-frame clones only, with some absent. The sample shows about 430,000 clones, around nine tenths of them seen only once. The receptor was derived from a woman aged 18-35 years who had been exposed to COVID-19. The sample taken for sequencing was PBMCs or T cells enriched from blood (not recorded which). The rearrangement joins TRBV5-1 to TRBJ1-1, with 9 bases that match TRBD1. CDR3 DNA: TGCGCCAGCAGCTTAAGGTCCCAACGGACAGGGGAACATACTGAAGCTTTCTTT. Translating it yields CASSLRSQRTGEHTEAFF.